This T cell receptor (beta chain) was captured in a study of blood T cell repertoires in COVID-19 (TCRdb year 2020). Regarding the study in general: Samples covering the acute and convalescent phases of COVID-19 were provided by collaborators in the United States, Italy and Spain. The material from the prospective study consisted of cDNA or gDNA derived from T cells, B-cell-depleted T cells, or PBMCs. Deeply sampled blood TCRbeta repertoires from subjects exposed to, actively infected with, or recovered from COVID-19 were included in the dataset. A freely available public database, intended as a resource for researchers studying the immune response to SARS-CoV-2, is where the repertoires were released. Samples were obtained from the ongoing ImmuneRACE study (first 160 participants) and from 1,000 to 1,500 subjects provided by 6 global collaborators. Nearly every sample came with metadata listing a de-identified subject ID, COVID-19 status, age in years and sex. Where available, HLA class I and class II types were obtained from metadata supplied by the sample provider rather than from assay-based typing. General study outcomes and caveats: Clinical and demographic metadata were provided uncurated, with the amount varying by source and participant.

In the prospective study, participants were about 18 to 95 years old, resided in fewer than 25 geographic areas of the United States, and were enrolled through a virtual design. In the prospective study, participants were assigned to cohorts based on the clinical history participants reported in a screening survey and a study questionnaire. ImmuneRACE Cohort 3 recovered participants were defined by two consecutive negative NP/OP PCR tests, healthcare professional clearance, or symptom resolution. Mobile phlebotomists in the prospective study collected whole blood, serum and a nasopharyngeal or oropharyngeal swab from every participant. Participants in the prospective study had the option to provide additional blood draws and questionnaires over an approximately 2-month period. Before DNA extraction, prospective study blood samples were shipped either frozen or at room temperature. CDR1 and CDR2 are read off the germline V gene as SGHRS and YFSETQ. Trimming takes 2 bases from V and 0 bases from J, and the germline ends sit 8 bases apart. The CDR3 holds 15 amino acids from the cysteine to the phenylalanine. Of the read, only the CDR3 DNA is kept; its 45 bases are in frame from base 1.

As to this clone: Its specific antigen is unknown. Within one base of it there is no much larger clone, and no base qualities were kept.

TCRbeta CDR3 regions were amplified from genomic DNA using the immunoSEQ Assay, a bias-controlled multiplex PCR. The published analysis was carried out like this. Within the assay, amplification of reference gene primers was used to estimate how many nucleated cells each sample contained. To quantify the absolute abundance of each unique TCRbeta CDR3 rearrangement, sequence reads were collapsed and filtered. For each sample, productive Simpson clonality was calculated by taking the square root of Simpson's diversity index across productive rearrangements. This immuneACCESS table, as held by TCRdb, lists in-frame sequences with V and J called but not all clones. Of the missing ones, under half trace to an unresolved V gene in checked studies; the others have no known cause. V and J calls and clone size are given by that table; D and trimming were obtained from the DNA. The sample has 140,000 or so clones on record, around 87% of them singletons. The leading ten clones occupy roughly 12% of the sample.

This receptor was identified in a man aged 60 to 69 who had recovered from COVID-19. The material sequenced was PBMCs or T cells enriched from blood (not recorded which). In this chain, TRBV5-1 is recombined with TRBJ2-2, with the D gene too uncertain to name. The DNA sequence follows: TGCGCCAGCAGCTTTTTTGGGCCGAACACCGGGGAGCTGTTTTTT. Protein translation: CASSFFGPNTGELFF.